Listed below are T cell receptor beta chains from one sample, sequenced in a study of T and B cells in COVID-19 patients. TCRdb processed the multiplex PCR reads anew with MiXCR; each CDR3 protein has one entry. The table has 10,000 or so distinct CDR3 sequences, around 34% seen once. Material for sequencing was blood. The source is a human donor with active COVID-19. Both conserved end residues are part of each CDR3. D genes are given only for firm matches. Some rows have no size entry. The others give once, few or many, or a class for an expanded clone.

.	TRBV9	TRBJ2-7	.	CATRTQLTRCYEQYF	TGTGCCACCCGAACCCAATTGACTAGATGTTACGAGCAGTACTTC
.	TRBV6-5	TRBJ1-2	.	CAISDDNYGYTF	TGTGCCATCAGTGATGATAACTATGGCTACACCTTC
TRBD1	TRBV18	TRBJ1-2	few	CASSPTGQEIYGYTF	TGTGCCAGCTCACCTACGGGACAGGAGATCTATGGCTACACCTTC
TRBD1	TRBV5-6	TRBJ1-2	.	CASSSDRGYGYTF	TGTGCCAGCAGCTCAGACAGGGGCTATGGCTACACCTTC
.	TRBV18	TRBJ1-2	medium-sized	CASSPPETPYGYTF	TGTGCCAGCTCACCACCGGAGACACCCTATGGCTACACCTTC
.	TRBV14	TRBJ2-2	.	CASSQDLGWGELFF	TGTGCCAGCAGCCAAGATCTAGGGTGGGGAGAGCTGTTTTTT
.	TRBV20-1	TRBJ1-1	few	CSSRYLNTEAFF	TGCAGTTCTCGCTACCTGAACACTGAAGCTTTCTTT
.	TRBV18	TRBJ1-5	few	CASSSSLRQGSNQPQHF	TGTGCCAGCTCATCATCCCTTCGGCAGGGCAGCAATCAGCCCCAGCATTTT
.	TRBV27	TRBJ1-5	medium-sized	CASSFGSKRPQHF	TGTGCCAGCAGTTTTGGATCGAAGCGTCCCCAGCATTTT
.	TRBV20-1	TRBJ2-5	.	CSDLTGTQETQYF	TGCAGTGACCTAACCGGGACACAAGAGACCCAGTACTTC
.	TRBV27	TRBJ1-6	.	CASNPDRTSNSPLHF	TGTGCCAGCAATCCCGACAGGACGTCTAATTCACCCCTCCACTTT
.	TRBV29-1	TRBJ2-7	medium-sized	CSGKGTGPLYEQYF	TGCAGCGGGAAAGGTACAGGGCCTCTCTACGAGCAGTACTTC